What follows is one TCR beta chain and its context. The antigen is not known. The sample belongs to a study of tumor and adjacent non-tumor tissue in lung cancer. Study information: Some 3.9 million productive TCRbeta reads were obtained per sample on average. Points from the study as a whole: Compared with tumor, normal lung showed significantly lower TCR diversity. Top 100 clones took a larger repertoire share in normal lung.

The length of the CDR3 is 15 residues. Germline loops: CDR1 ENHRY, CDR2 SYGVKD. No cell sorting was done before RNA was extracted from the tissue. Chemotherapy-naive patients with new lung cancer underwent thoracic surgery in China, August–late 2014. TCRbeta libraries were built with three rounds of nested PCR, modified from ARM-PCR. TCRdb itself ran the multiplex PCR reads through MiXCR, one entry per CDR3 protein. Found here are approximately 68,000 distinct CDR3 sequences, 73% of them singletons; the top ten hold 28%. The origin of this receptor is a man aged 60 to 69 with non-small cell lung cancer. Sequencing was performed on lung tumor tissue. The chain has TRBV10-3 and TRBJ2-2; D might be TRBD2 (7 bases). The CDR3 reads CTSQEGGASIGELFF. The CDR3 DNA follows: TGTACCAGTCAAGAAGGGGGGGCAAGCATCGGGGAGCTGTTTTTT.